This T cell receptor (beta chain) was captured in a study of OX40 agonist ivuxolimab in advanced cancers. Looking at the study overall: Under the entry rules, prior anti-PD-1, anti-PD-L1 or anti-CTLA-4 therapy was allowed, and roughly 39% had some. Whole-study findings and limits: There were, on average, more expanded clones in CD8+ T cells than in CD4+.

Method: immunoSEQ multiplex PCR; TCRdb's copy keeps in-frame clones and lacks some. The sample shows 57,000 or so clones, 65% to 85% of them seen only once. Concerning this clone itself: Its cognate antigen is unknown.

Sampling times: baseline, cycle 4 day 1, cycle 7 day 1. The material sequenced was CD4+ or CD8+ T cells sorted from blood, taken in a trial of the OX40 agonist ivuxolimab. The receptor was isolated from an adult with an advanced solid tumor such as melanoma, head and neck, liver or kidney cancer.

The CDR3 spells CASRKPKRGESSYEQYF. The CDR3 DNA reads as TGTGCCAGCCGTAAACCCAAGCGGGGGGAAAGCTCCTACGAGCAGTACTTC. The chain employs TRBV2 and TRBJ2-5; 9 bases are shared with TRBD2. The J call is in doubt because the DNA end fits TRBJ2-7 better. The CDR3 spans 17 residues. Germline V lookup: CDR1 SNHLY, CDR2 FYNNEI.